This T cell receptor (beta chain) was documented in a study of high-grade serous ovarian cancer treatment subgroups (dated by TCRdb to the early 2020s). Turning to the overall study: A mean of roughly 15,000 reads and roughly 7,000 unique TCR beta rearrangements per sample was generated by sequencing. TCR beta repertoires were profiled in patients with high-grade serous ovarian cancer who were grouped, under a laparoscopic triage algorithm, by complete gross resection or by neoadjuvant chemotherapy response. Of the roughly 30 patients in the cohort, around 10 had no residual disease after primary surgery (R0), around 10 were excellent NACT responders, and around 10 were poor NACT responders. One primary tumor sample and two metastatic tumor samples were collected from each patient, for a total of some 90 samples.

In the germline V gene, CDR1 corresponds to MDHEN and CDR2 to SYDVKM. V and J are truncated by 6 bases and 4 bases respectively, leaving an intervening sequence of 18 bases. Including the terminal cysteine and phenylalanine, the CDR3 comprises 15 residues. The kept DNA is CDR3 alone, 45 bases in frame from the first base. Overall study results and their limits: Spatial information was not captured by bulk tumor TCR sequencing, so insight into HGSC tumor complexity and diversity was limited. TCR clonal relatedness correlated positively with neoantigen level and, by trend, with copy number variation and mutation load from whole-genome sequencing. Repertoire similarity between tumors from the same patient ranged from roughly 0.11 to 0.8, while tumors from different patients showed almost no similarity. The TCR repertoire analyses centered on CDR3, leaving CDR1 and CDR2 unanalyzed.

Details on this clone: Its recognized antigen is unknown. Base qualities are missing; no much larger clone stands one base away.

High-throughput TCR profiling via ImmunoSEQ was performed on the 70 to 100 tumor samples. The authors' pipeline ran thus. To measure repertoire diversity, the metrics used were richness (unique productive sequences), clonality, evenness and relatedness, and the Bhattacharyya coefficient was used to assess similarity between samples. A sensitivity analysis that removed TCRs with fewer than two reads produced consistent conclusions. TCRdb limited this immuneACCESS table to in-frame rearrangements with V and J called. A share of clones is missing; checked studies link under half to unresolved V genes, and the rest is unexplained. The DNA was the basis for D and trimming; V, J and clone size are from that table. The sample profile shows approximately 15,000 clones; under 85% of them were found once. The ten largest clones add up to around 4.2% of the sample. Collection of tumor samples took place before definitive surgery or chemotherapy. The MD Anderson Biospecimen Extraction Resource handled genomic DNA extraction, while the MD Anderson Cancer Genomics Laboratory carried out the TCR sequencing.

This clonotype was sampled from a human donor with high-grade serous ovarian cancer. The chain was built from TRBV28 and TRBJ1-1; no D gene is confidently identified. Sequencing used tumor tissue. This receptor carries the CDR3 CASSSIPGPGTEAFF. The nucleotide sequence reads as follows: TGTGCCAGCAGCTCGATTCCCGGCCCGGGCACTGAAGCTTTCTTT.